The TCR beta chain under discussion was sequenced for a study of CD8 T cells in Susac syndrome. Random hexamers were used to reverse transcribe an amount of roughly 0.5 to 1 ug RNA. immunoSEQ multiplex PCR amplified TCR beta CDR3 across 54 Vbeta, 13 Jbeta. TCRdb independently ran MiXCR on the immunoSEQ multiplex PCR reads; one entry per CDR3 protein. The sample includes about 130,000 distinct CDR3 sequences, approximately 96% of them seen just once. The receptor's source is a human donor in good health. The sample consisted of CD4+ T cells from PBMCs.

CDR3 residues: CASRVTGLEQYF. The CDR3 DNA follows: TGTGCCAGCAGGGTGACAGGGCTCGAGCAGTACTTC. V and J are TRBV11-2 and TRBJ2-7; 7 bases match TRBD1. Germline loops: CDR1 SGHAT, CDR2 FQNNGV. The junction had 5 bases not matched to a gene; V was cut back by 6 bases and J by 6 bases. This CDR3 has 12 residues. The whole variable domain, filled in from reference TRBV11-2 and TRBJ2-7, reads EAGVAQSPRYKIIEKRQSVAFWCNPISGHATLYWYQQILGQGPKLLIQFQNNGVVDDSQLPKDRFSAERLKGVDSTLKIQPAKLEDSAVYLCASRVTGLEQYFGPGTRLTVT.